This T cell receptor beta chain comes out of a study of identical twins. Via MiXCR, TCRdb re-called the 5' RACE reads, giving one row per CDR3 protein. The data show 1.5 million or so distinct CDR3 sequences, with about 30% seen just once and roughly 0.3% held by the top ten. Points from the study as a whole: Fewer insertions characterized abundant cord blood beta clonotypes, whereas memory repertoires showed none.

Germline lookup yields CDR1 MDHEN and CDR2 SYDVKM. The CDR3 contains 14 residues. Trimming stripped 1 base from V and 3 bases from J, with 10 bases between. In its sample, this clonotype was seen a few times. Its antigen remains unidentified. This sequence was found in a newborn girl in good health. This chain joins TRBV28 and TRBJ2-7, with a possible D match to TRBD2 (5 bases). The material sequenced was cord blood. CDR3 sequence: CASSLSGLLYEQYF. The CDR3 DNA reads TGTGCCAGCAGTTTATCTGGACTTCTCTACGAGCAGTACTTC.